This T cell receptor beta chain was found in a study of T cells after yellow fever vaccination. Trimming pared 4 bases from V and 9 bases from J, leaving 13 bases between. This CDR3 has 13 residues. The germline gives CDR1 SGHAT, CDR2 FQNNGV. Via MiXCR, TCRdb re-called the 5' RACE reads, giving one row per CDR3 protein. The sample has roughly 400,000 distinct CDR3 sequences; around a sixth are singletons. Material: PBMCs, obtained before the yellow fever booster vaccination. V is TRBV11-2 and J is TRBJ2-1; D is uncertain. This receptor was obtained from a man in his late teens or twenties who received the YFV17D yellow fever vaccine. The CDR3, as DNA: TGTGCCAGCAGCTACAAGCCGGGCGGTGAGCAGTTCTTC. This sequence encodes CASSYKPGGEQFF.